Given below is one T cell receptor beta chain in context. Its antigen is not identified. Authors' processing steps: In the immunoSEQ data, sequences were junction-only and lacked quality scores, so filtering differed. The protocol was immunoSEQ multiplex PCR, while the TCRdb copy is restricted to in-frame clones and leaves out a portion. V, J and clone size are those of that table, while D and trimming were read from the DNA. The data hold roughly 1 million clones, with about 80% observed a single time. V shed 0 bases and J 6 bases; nucleotides not matched to a gene: 10. The germline CDR1 and CDR2 sequences are SGHRS and YFSETQ. The CDR3 sequence is 17 residues long. CD4+ cells were split into CD45RA+ naive and CD45RA-negative memory subsets. The record originates from a study of shared clonotypes between healthy human individuals. Study observations and caveats: Blood was the only sampled material, and tissue repertoires likely differ. Generation of non-shared clonotypes was less probable than generation of clonotypes shared by all four donors.

This chain connects TRBV5-1 to TRBJ2-2, with 8 nucleotides matching TRBD2. The source is a man younger than 35 in good health. Some clones in this sample may be carry-over from other donors' samples. Input material: memory CD4+ T cells from PBMCs. Indicated subset: CD45RA-negative fraction. In nucleotides, the CDR3 is TGCGCCAGCAGCTTGGAGGGACTAGGCCATAGCCCCGGGGAGCTGTTTTTT. As protein: CASSLEGLGHSPGELFF.